These T cell receptor beta chains were read from a single sample in a study of blood T cell repertoires in COVID-19. Profiled with immunoSEQ multiplex PCR; TCRdb holds only in-frame clones, not every one. The profile shows approximately 280,000 clones, around 85% of them singletons. The sample consisted of PBMCs or T cells enriched from blood (not recorded which). These receptors all come from a woman in her fifties or sixties who had recovered from COVID-19. CDR3s include the opening cysteine and the closing phenylalanine or tryptophan. A D gene is named only where the DNA matches it firmly. Clone size is stated in some rows and not others, as once, few, many or a class when expanded.

V gene,J gene,D gene,clone size,CDR3 DNA,CDR3 protein
TRBV24-1,TRBJ1-2,.,.,TGTGCCACCAATCCAGGGGAGGGCTATGGCTACACCTTC,CATNPGEGYGYTF
TRBV11-3,TRBJ2-1,TRBD1,few,TGTGCCAGCAGCTTAGAAGGGACAGGATACAATGAGCAGTTCTTC,CASSLEGTGYNEQFF
TRBV28,TRBJ2-3,.,.,TGTGCCAGCAGGGGAGAGGGGGGGGTAACAGATACGCAGTATTTT,CASRGEGGVTDTQYF
TRBV9,TRBJ2-3,TRBD2,.,TGTGCCAGCAGCGACCCGGAAGCTAGCGGGGCCTTCACAGATACGCAGTATTTT,CASSDPEASGAFTDTQYF
TRBV28,TRBJ2-3,.,.,TGTGCCAGCAGGGCCTGGACAGATACGCAGTATTTT,CASRAWTDTQYF
TRBV19,TRBJ1-6,TRBD1,.,TGTGCCAGTAGTTCACAGGGGTTTAATTCACCCCTCCACTTT,CASSSQGFNSPLHF
TRBV27,TRBJ1-5,.,few,TGTGCCAGCAGTTTATTACAGGGTCCGCCCCAGCATTTT,CASSLLQGPPQHF
TRBV5-1,TRBJ1-4,TRBD1,.,TGCGCCAGCAGCTTGGATTACAGGGGAAACGAAAAACTGTTTTTT,CASSLDYRGNEKLFF
TRBV28,TRBJ1-4,.,.,TGTGCCAGCAGTTTAGGGCAGTACAATGAAAAACTGTTTTTT,CASSLGQYNEKLFF
TRBV24-1,TRBJ2-2,.,.,TGTGCCACCAGTGACCCCAGGGGTGCTAACACCGGGGAGCTGTTTTTT,CATSDPRGANTGELFF
TRBV2,TRBJ2-7,TRBD2,.,TGTGCCAGCTGGGAGGCTAGCGGGACCGACTACGAGCAGTACTTC,CASWEASGTDYEQYF
TRBV3-1/TRBV3-2,TRBJ2-3,.,.,TGTGCCAGCAGTTACGCGGGGGCGGACACAGATACGCAGTATTTT,CASSYAGADTDTQYF
TRBV27,TRBJ1-6,TRBD1,.,TGTGCCAGCACGAACAGGGGACCCAACAATTCACCCCTCCACTTT,CASTNRGPNNSPLHF
TRBV5-4,TRBJ2-3,TRBD2,.,TGTGCCAGCAGCTTGGATTTCGGGAGGGCCCCCGATACGCAGTATTTT,CASSLDFGRAPDTQYF
TRBV18,TRBJ2-7,TRBD2,.,TGTGCCAGCTCAGAACTAGCGGGGGACCACGAGCAGTACTTC,CASSELAGDHEQYF
TRBV13,TRBJ2-3,TRBD2,.,TGTGCCAGCAGCTTCAGCGGGGCCACAGATACGCAGTATTTT,CASSFSGATDTQYF
TRBV7-9,TRBJ1-2,.,.,TGTGCCAGCAGCCCCGAGGGCAAGCATGGCTACACCTTC,CASSPEGKHGYTF
TRBV10-3,TRBJ1-5,TRBD1,.,TGTGCCATCAGTGAACAGGGGCTCAATCAGCCCCAGCATTTT,CAISEQGLNQPQHF
TRBV5-1,TRBJ1-6,TRBD1,.,TGCGCCAGCAGCCTGGACAGGGGGAATAATTCACCCCTCCACTTT,CASSLDRGNNSPLHF
TRBV13,TRBJ2-3,TRBD1,.,TGTGCCAGCAGCCTATACTTCCCGGACAGGGCAGATACGCAGTATTTT,CASSLYFPDRADTQYF
TRBV7-9,TRBJ2-2,TRBD2,.,TGTGCCAGCAGACCGGGACTAACCCCACCGAGCAACACCGGGGAGCTGTTTTTT,CASRPGLTPPSNTGELFF
TRBV9,TRBJ2-1,TRBD2,.,TGTGCCAGCAGCGTAGGACTAGCGGGAGTCAATGAGCAGTTCTTC,CASSVGLAGVNEQFF
TRBV6-2/TRBV6-3,TRBJ1-1,.,.,TGTGCCAGCAGTTACCCCCGAGACAGGTCTTACACTGAAGCTTTCTTT,CASSYPRDRSYTEAFF
TRBV19,TRBJ1-5,TRBD1,.,TGTGCCAGTACCCCCCGGACAGGCGGGGGCAATCAGCCCCAGCATTTT,CASTPRTGGGNQPQHF
TRBV5-1,TRBJ1-3,.,few,TGCGCCAGCAGCTTGGGATGGAACCGACTCTCTGGAAACACCATATATTTT,CASSLGWNRLSGNTIYF
TRBV7-6,TRBJ1-1,.,.,TGTGCCAGCAGCTCAAAGTCTCACAGGAACACTGAAGCTTTCTTT,CASSSKSHRNTEAFF
TRBV7-6,TRBJ1-1,.,.,TGTGCCAGCAGCGACCTGGGGCCGAAGGGAGAAGCTTTCTTT,CASSDLGPKGEAFF
TRBV19,TRBJ1-2,TRBD1,.,TGTGCCAGTAGTATCCCAGGGGGATCGGGCTATGGCTACACCTTC,CASSIPGGSGYGYTF
TRBV7-3,TRBJ1-2,TRBD1,once,TGTGCCAGCAGCTCCCGGACAGGGGAGGGCTACACCTTC,CASSSRTGEGYTF
TRBV10-1,TRBJ2-2,.,few,TGCGCCAGCACCCAGGAGGGAGGCACCGGGGAGCTGTTTTTT,CASTQEGGTGELFF
TRBV3-1/TRBV3-2,TRBJ1-6,.,.,TGTGCCAGCAGCCAAGTGCCTAGCGCTTATAATTCACCCCTCCACTTT,CASSQVPSAYNSPLHF
TRBV28,TRBJ1-2,.,.,TGTGCCAGCAGTTTTGAGGGCTACACCTTC,CASSFEGYTF
TRBV7-9,TRBJ1-5,TRBD1,.,TGTGCCAGCAGCATGACCGGGACAGGAGCATACAATCAGCCCCAGCATTTT,CASSMTGTGAYNQPQHF
TRBV2,TRBJ2-5,TRBD2,.,TGTGCCAGCAGTGTGCTAGCGGGCGGTGAGACCCAGTACTTC,CASSVLAGGETQYF
TRBV5-6,TRBJ1-2,.,.,TGTGCCAGCAGCCAGCGGGGTAGGCCGGGCTATGGCTACACCTTC,CASSQRGRPGYGYTF
TRBV28,TRBJ2-3,.,.,TGTGCCAGCAGTCCCCTAGAGGATACGCAGTATTTT,CASSPLEDTQYF